These 12 T cell receptor beta chains originate from one sample sequenced in a study of blood T cells in healthy people across ages. Combining a sample-barcoded 5' primer with a J-beta primer mix, a second PCR ran for about 7 to 11 cycles. MiXCR was run by TCRdb on the 5' RACE reads, yielding one entry per CDR3 protein. The table shows some 1.8 million distinct CDR3 sequences, with 30% to 40% occurring only once. Sequencing input: blood. The receptor set was obtained from a human donor in good health.

This rearrangement joins TRBV5-1 to TRBJ2-1; TRBD2 is a possible D gene (6 bases). Looked up from germline, CDR1 is SGHRS and CDR2 is YFSETQ. The CDR3 covers 15 residues. The ends were cut back, 4 bases at V and 6 bases at J, with 17 bases in the middle. CDR3 sequence: CASSLFLSRGNEQFF. CDR3 coding DNA: TGCGCCAGCAGCCTTTTCTTGTCGCGGGGCAATGAGCAGTTCTTC.

The sample holds a few counts of this clonotype. The chain carries TRBV5-1 and TRBJ2-3; 9 nucleotides line up with TRBD2. The CDR3 extends over 16 amino acids. With 2 bases clipped from V and 5 bases from J, the junction kept 9 bases outside the gene matches. The germline CDR1 and CDR2 sequences are SGHRS and YFSETQ. The CDR3 loop reads CASSFLAGGSKDTQYF. DNA for the CDR3: TGCGCCAGCAGCTTCTTGGCGGGGGGGTCGAAAGATACGCAGTATTTT.

This chain links TRBV6-5 with TRBJ2-4; D possibly matches TRBD1 or TRBD2 (5 bases each). The DNA end is more similar to TRBJ2-5, so the J call may be wrong. The germline CDR1 and CDR2 sequences are MNHEY and SVGAGI. CDR3 size: 14 residues. The CDR3 DNA follows: TGTGCCAGCAGGCCGGGACCCCGAAGGGAGACCCAGTACTTC. Amino acid sequence: CASRPGPRRETQYF.

This rearrangement joins TRBV20-1 to TRBJ1-2; TRBD1 agrees at 10 bases. Germline CDR1 reads DFQATT; CDR2 reads SNEGSKA (reference sequence). This CDR3 comprises 11 residues. The junction had 6 bases not matched to a gene; V was cut back by 5 bases and J by 12 bases. In nucleotides, the CDR3 is TGCAGTGCTGGGGACAGGGGCGGCCACACCTTC. Its translation: CSAGDRGGHTF.

This clonotype showed up just a few times. The chain employs TRBV14 and TRBJ2-1; 9 positions agree with TRBD1. This CDR3 region has 17 residues. Germline V gene sequence: CDR1 SGHDN, CDR2 FVKESK. V trimming: 0 bases; J trimming: 6 bases; junction bases outside the gene matches: 9. The CDR3 DNA reads as TGTGCCAGCAGCCAAGATTTCGGGACAGGGATTCGCAATGAGCAGTTCTTC. It specifies CASSQDFGTGIRNEQFF.

V gene TRBV29-1 combines with J gene TRBJ1-2, with D maybe TRBD1 (5 bases). From germline, CDR1 is SQVTM and CDR2 ANQGSEA. Trimming took off 4 bases at V and 1 base at J, with 19 bases between the two ends. The CDR3 runs to 16 residues. CDR3 in DNA: TGCAGCGTTGGTGGGGCGAGTGGGGCTCTTAACTATGGCTACACCTTC. Residues: CSVGGASGALNYGYTF.

This clonotype has only one observation. The genes are TRBV9 and TRBJ1-6; a weak D match, TRBD1 (6 bases). This CDR3 has 13 residues. Looked up from germline, CDR1 is SGDLS and CDR2 is YYNGEE. Trimming cost V 6 bases and J 5 bases, with 9 bases left between them. This chain's CDR3 is CASNREDNSPLHF. CDR3 coding DNA: TGTGCCAGCAACAGGGAAGATAATTCACCCCTCCACTTT.

CDR3 protein: CASSSRTEPHEQYF. DNA for the CDR3: TGTGCCAGCAGTTCTCGGACGGAACCCCACGAGCAGTACTTC. The chain is built from TRBV12-3 or TRBV12-4 and TRBJ2-7; D unresolved. Between the trimmed V and J ends, which lost 4 bases and 5 bases, there was a span of 15 bases. There are 14 residues in the CDR3.

The chain is built from TRBV2 and TRBJ1-5, with TRBD1 matching 7 bases. The CDR3 covers 13 residues. Germline V gives CDR1 SNHLY, CDR2 FYNNEI. Trimming at V came to 6 bases and at J to 4 bases, leaving 3 bases not matched to a gene. The CDR3 bases are TGTGCCAGCAGACAGGGGACTAATCAGCCCCAGCATTTT. The encoded protein is CASRQGTNQPQHF.

The V and J genes are TRBV7-2 and TRBJ2-7, with a weak D call TRBD2 (6 bases). This CDR3 is 15 amino acids long. V lost 2 bases to trimming and J lost 3 bases, with 14 bases between them. Germline V gene sequence: CDR1 SGHTA, CDR2 FQGNSA. The CDR3 loop reads CTSSLSGGSGYEQYF. Here the CDR3 DNA reads TGTACCAGCAGCTTATCCGGTGGTAGCGGCTACGAGCAGTACTTC.

This clonotype turned up a few times. This rearrangement joins TRBV10-3 to TRBJ2-3; D is possibly TRBD1 (6 bases). Germline-derived CDR1 and CDR2 are ENHRY and SYGVKD. There are 13 residues in the CDR3. V was cut by 7 bases and J by 13 bases, with 21 bases left in between. The CDR3 DNA reads as TGTGCCATCACCGAGACCCGGGACACTGAAAAGTATTTT. As protein: CAITETRDTEKYF.

The CDR3 nucleotides read TGTGCCAGCATTCTGGGGGGACCTGAAGCTTTCTTT. This sequence encodes CASILGGPEAFF. The chain employs TRBV6-6 and TRBJ1-1; TRBD1 might be the D (5 bases). V was trimmed by 7 bases and J by 6 bases, leaving 12 bases between them. The CDR3 spans 12 residues. The germline V gene encodes CDR1 MNHNY and CDR2 SVGAGI (reference sequence).